This passage covers 8 T cell receptor beta chains from one sample sequenced in a study of blood T cell repertoires in COVID-19. This table comes from immunoSEQ multiplex PCR, and its TCRdb copy is limited to in-frame clones, with some not included. The sample carries roughly 80,000 clones, about 81% recorded once. Sequencing was carried out using peripheral blood. These receptors came from a human donor in a cohort sampled during active COVID-19.

The chain recombines TRBV5-1 with TRBJ2-1; 7 bases are a match to TRBD1. CDR1 is SGHRS and CDR2 is YFSETQ in the germline V gene. Trimming removed 0 bases from V and 4 bases from J; junction bases left unmatched: 13. The CDR3 runs to 18 residues. The CDR3 loop is CASSLGLLTGQKYNEQFF. The CDR3 DNA is TGCGCCAGCAGCTTGGGACTCCTTACGGGACAGAAATACAATGAGCAGTTCTTC.

The genes are TRBV5-1 and TRBJ2-2; 10 bases agree with TRBD2. The J segment lost 0 bases and the V segment lost 0 bases, leaving 5 bases of the junction unmatched. The germline gives CDR1 SGHRS, CDR2 YFSETQ. This CDR3 has 18 residues. In DNA form, the CDR3 reads TGCGCCAGCAGCTTGGCAGCGGGGGGGCCTACGAACACCGGGGAGCTGTTTTTT. This codes for CASSLAAGGPTNTGELFF.

V and J are TRBV7-9 and TRBJ2-1; D is possibly TRBD1 (5 bases). From germline, CDR1 is SEHNR and CDR2 FQNEAQ (reference sequence). This CDR3 is built from 13 residues. V gave up 6 bases and J gave up 6 bases, with 12 bases separating them. The CDR3 coding sequence is TGTGCCAGCAGTTTCGGACATCCCAATGAGCAGTTCTTC. This gives the protein CASSFGHPNEQFF.

V and J are TRBV19 and TRBJ1-1; the D gene is possibly TRBD1 (5 bases). CDR1 LNHDA and CDR2 SQIVND come from the germline V gene (reference sequence). The CDR3 length is 16 residues. The ends were cut back, 4 bases at V and 0 bases at J, with 15 bases in the middle. This chain's CDR3 is CASSTLTVTLNTEAFF. In DNA, the CDR3 is TGTGCCAGTAGTACCCTGACAGTAACTTTGAACACTGAAGCTTTCTTT.

The J gene is TRBJ2-5, the V gene TRBV5-4, with 9 bases lining up with TRBD1. Per the germline V gene, CDR1 is SGHNT and CDR2 is YYREEE (reference sequence). There are 14 residues in the CDR3. The junction had 5 bases not matched to a gene; V was cut back by 4 bases and J by 4 bases. CDR3 amino acids: CASSGTGSGETQYF. CDR3 bases: TGTGCCAGCAGCGGGACAGGGTCGGGAGAGACCCAGTACTTC.

This clone has more than one count but fewer than ten. The rearrangement joins TRBV9 to TRBJ1-2, with a weak D call TRBD1 (5 bases). Germline CDR1 and CDR2: SGDLS and YYNGEE. V was shortened by 4 bases and J by 2 bases, with 12 bases between the two germline ends. The CDR3 length is 14 residues. CDR3 sequence (DNA): TGTGCCAGCAGCCCCGACAGCTTAAACTATGGCTACACCTTC. It is translated as CASSPDSLNYGYTF.

The chain links TRBV5-6 to TRBJ2-7; TRBD2 is a possible D gene (6 bases). Trimming removed 0 bases at V and 0 bases at J, with 10 bases between. This CDR3 spans 15 amino acids. The germline CDR1 and CDR2 sequences are SGHDT and YYEEEE. The CDR3, as DNA: TGTGCCAGCAGCTTGGGGGGTAGCGGCTCCTACGAGCAGTACTTC. Its translation: CASSLGGSGSYEQYF.

The chain couples TRBV5-1 to TRBJ1-2, with 9 nucleotides matching TRBD1. The CDR3 extends over 14 amino acids. The germline gives CDR1 SGHRS, CDR2 YFSETQ. Germline trimming cut 5 bases from V and 4 bases from J; bases unmatched to any gene: 6. CDR3: CASRNTQGAYGYTF. CDR3 sequence (DNA): TGCGCCAGCAGAAATACACAGGGGGCCTATGGCTACACCTTC.